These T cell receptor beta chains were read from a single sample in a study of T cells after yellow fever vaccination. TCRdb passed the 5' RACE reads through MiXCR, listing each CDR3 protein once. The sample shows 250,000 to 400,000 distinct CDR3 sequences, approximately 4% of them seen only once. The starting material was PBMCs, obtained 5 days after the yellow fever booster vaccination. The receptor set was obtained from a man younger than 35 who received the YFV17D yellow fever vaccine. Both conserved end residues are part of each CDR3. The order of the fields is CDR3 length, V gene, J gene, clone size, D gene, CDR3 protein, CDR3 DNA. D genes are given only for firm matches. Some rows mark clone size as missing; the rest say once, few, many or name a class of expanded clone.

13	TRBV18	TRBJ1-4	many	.	CASSGQLNEKLFF	TGTGCCAGCTCCGGACAGTTGAATGAAAAACTGTTTTTT
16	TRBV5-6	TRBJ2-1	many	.	CASSLIAGSSYNEQFF	TGTGCCAGCAGCTTGATTGCGGGAAGCTCCTACAATGAGCAGTTCTTC
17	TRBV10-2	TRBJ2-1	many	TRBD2	CASSAGTSGGIRDEQFF	TGCGCCAGCAGTGCCGGGACTAGCGGGGGGATTAGGGATGAGCAGTTCTTC
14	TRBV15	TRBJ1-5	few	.	CATSREGARQPQHF	TGTGCCACCAGCAGAGAGGGGGCGCGACAGCCCCAGCATTTT
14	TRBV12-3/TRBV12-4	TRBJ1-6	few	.	CASSLDKSRPTLHF	TGTGCCAGCAGCCTGGATAAATCTCGACCGACCCTCCACTTT
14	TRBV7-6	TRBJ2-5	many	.	CASSLDGAGETQYF	TGTGCCAGCAGCTTAGACGGGGCGGGAGAGACCCAGTACTTC
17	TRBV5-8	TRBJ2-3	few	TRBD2	CASSLAVSSGDTDTQYF	TGTGCCAGCAGCTTGGCCGTTTCTAGCGGGGACACAGATACGCAGTATTTT
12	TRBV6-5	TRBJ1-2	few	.	CASSTPGSGYTF	TGTGCCAGCAGTACACCAGGGAGCGGCTACACCTTC
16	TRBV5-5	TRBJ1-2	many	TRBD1	CASSLWTGTGGNGYTF	TGTGCCAGCAGCTTGTGGACCGGGACAGGGGGCAATGGCTACACCTTC
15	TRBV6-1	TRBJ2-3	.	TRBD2	CASRVAGAGSDTQYF	TGTGCCAGCAGGGTAGCGGGGGCCGGATCAGATACGCAGTATTTT
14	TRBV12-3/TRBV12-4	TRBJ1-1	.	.	CASSLRWENTEAFF	TGTGCCAGCAGCCTCAGATGGGAGAACACTGAAGCTTTCTTT
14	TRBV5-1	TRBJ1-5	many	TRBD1	CASSFGQGGQPQHF	TGTGCCAGCAGCTTCGGACAGGGTGGACAGCCCCAGCATTTT
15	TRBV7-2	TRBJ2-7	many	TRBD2	CASSGAGGRSYEQYF	TGTGCCAGCAGCGGAGCGGGGGGCAGGTCCTACGAGCAGTACTTC
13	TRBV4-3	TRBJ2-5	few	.	CASSQRTQEAQYF	TGCGCCAGCAGCCAAAGGACGCAGGAGGCCCAGTACTTC
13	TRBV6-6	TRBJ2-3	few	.	CASSGGVVDTQYF	TGTGCCAGCAGTGGAGGGGTCGTGGATACGCAGTATTTT
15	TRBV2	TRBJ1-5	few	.	CASRSQGYSNQPQHF	TGTGCCAGCAGGTCTCAGGGGTATAGCAATCAGCCCCAGCATTTT
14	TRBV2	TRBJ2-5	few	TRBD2	CASSATSGEKTQYF	TGTGCCAGCAGTGCGACTAGCGGGGAGAAGACCCAGTACTTC
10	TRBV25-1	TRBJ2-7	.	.	CASGDYEQYF	TGTGCCAGCGGAGACTACGAGCAGTACTTC
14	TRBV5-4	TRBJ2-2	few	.	CASSLLQDTGELFF	TGTGCCAGCAGCTTGCTACAGGACACCGGGGAGCTGTTTTTT
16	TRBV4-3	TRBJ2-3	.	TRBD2	CASSLRSGGLTDTQYF	TGCGCCAGCAGCCTCAGAAGCGGGGGCCTCACAGATACGCAGTATTTT
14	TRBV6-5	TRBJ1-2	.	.	CASTPDRRGYGYTF	TGTGCCAGCACTCCCGACAGGAGGGGCTATGGCTACACCTTC
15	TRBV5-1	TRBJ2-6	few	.	CASSLQRAGANVLTF	TGCGCCAGCAGCCTCCAGCGGGCGGGGGCCAACGTCCTGACTTTC
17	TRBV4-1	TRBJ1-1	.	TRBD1	CASSQEGTGTANTEAFF	TGCGCCAGCAGCCAAGAGGGAACCGGGACAGCGAACACTGAAGCTTTCTTT
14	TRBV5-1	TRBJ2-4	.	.	CASSLGGDANIQYF	TGCGCCAGCAGCTTGGGAGGAGACGCAAACATTCAGTACTTC
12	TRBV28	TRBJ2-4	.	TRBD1	CATTGQENIQYF	TGTGCCACCACGGGACAGGAAAACATTCAGTACTTC
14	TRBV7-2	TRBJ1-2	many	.	CASTPWGVDYGYTF	TGTGCCAGCACCCCATGGGGGGTTGACTATGGCTACACCTTC
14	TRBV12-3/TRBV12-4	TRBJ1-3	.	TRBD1	CASRDGTAGNTIYF	TGTGCCAGCAGAGACGGGACAGCCGGAAACACCATATATTTT
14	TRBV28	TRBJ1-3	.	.	CASSSPLGGNTIYF	TGTGCCAGCAGTTCCCCGTTGGGTGGAAACACCATATATTTT
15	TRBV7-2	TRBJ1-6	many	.	CASSLGSVVVSPLHF	TGTGCCAGCAGCTTGGGGTCAGTAGTAGTTTCACCCCTCCACTTT
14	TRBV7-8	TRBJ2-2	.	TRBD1	CASRGQPNTGELFF	TGTGCCAGCCGGGGACAGCCGAACACCGGGGAGCTGTTTTTT
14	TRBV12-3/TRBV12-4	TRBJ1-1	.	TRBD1	CASTLDRGYTEAFF	TGTGCCAGCACCCTTGACAGGGGGTACACTGAAGCTTTCTTT
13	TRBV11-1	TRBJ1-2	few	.	CASSSGQLYGYTF	TGTGCCAGCAGCTCCGGACAGCTCTATGGCTACACCTTC
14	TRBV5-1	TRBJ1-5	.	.	CASSLGGLYQPQHF	TGCGCCAGCAGCTTGGGGGGACTCTATCAGCCCCAGCATTTT
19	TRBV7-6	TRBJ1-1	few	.	CASSFPGTLGEWGNTEAFF	TGTGCCAGCAGCTTCCCCGGGACCCTAGGGGAGTGGGGGAACACTGAAGCTTTCTTT
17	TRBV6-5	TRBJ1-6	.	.	CASSYGGGGRINSPLHF	TGTGCCAGCAGTTACGGTGGCGGGGGGCGAATTAATTCACCCCTCCACTTT
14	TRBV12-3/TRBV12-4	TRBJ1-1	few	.	CASTLGGGRVEAFF	TGTGCCAGCACCCTGGGCGGGGGACGGGTTGAAGCTTTCTTT
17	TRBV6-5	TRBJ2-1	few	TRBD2	CASSSLRLAGNYNEQFF	TGTGCCAGCAGTTCGCTCAGACTAGCGGGAAACTACAATGAGCAGTTCTTC
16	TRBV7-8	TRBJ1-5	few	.	CASSSWGGLGNQPQHF	TGTGCCAGCAGCTCCTGGGGGGGGCTGGGCAATCAGCCCCAGCATTTT
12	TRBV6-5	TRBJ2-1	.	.	CASYDSYNEQFF	TGTGCCAGCTATGACTCCTACAATGAGCAGTTCTTC
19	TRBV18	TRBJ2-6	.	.	CASSPPLGGVISGANVLTF	TGTGCCAGCTCACCACCCTTGGGCGGGGTCATCTCTGGGGCCAACGTCCTGACTTTC
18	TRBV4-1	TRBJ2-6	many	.	CASSHSRGQSAGANVLTF	TGCGCCAGCAGCCACTCCCGGGGCCAATCGGCCGGGGCCAACGTCCTGACTTTC
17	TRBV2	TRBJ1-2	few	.	CASQRFLGIVANYGYTF	TGTGCCAGCCAAAGATTCCTGGGAATCGTAGCTAACTATGGCTACACCTTC
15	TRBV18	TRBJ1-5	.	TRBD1	CASSPLGQGAQPQHF	TGTGCCAGCTCACCATTAGGGCAGGGGGCTCAGCCCCAGCATTTT
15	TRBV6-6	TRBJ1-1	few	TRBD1	CASRRPGTGYTEAFF	TGTGCCAGCAGGCGCCCCGGGACAGGGTACACTGAAGCTTTCTTT
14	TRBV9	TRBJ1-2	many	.	CASSQNDRFYGYTF	TGTGCCAGCAGTCAAAACGACAGGTTCTATGGCTACACCTTC
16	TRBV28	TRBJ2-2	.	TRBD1	CASSPPGQGMVGELFF	TGTGCCAGCAGTCCCCCGGGACAGGGGATGGTCGGGGAGCTGTTTTTT
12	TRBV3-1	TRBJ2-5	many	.	CASSPDMETQYF	TGTGCCAGCAGCCCGGACATGGAGACCCAGTACTTC
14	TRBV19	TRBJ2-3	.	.	CASSIGGLTDTQYF	TGTGCCAGTAGTATAGGGGGATTAACAGATACGCAGTATTTT
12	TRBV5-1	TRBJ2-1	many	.	CASSFGTNEQFF	TGCGCCAGCAGCTTCGGCACCAATGAGCAGTTCTTC
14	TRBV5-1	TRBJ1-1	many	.	CASSSLSGHTEAFF	TGCGCCAGCAGTTCCCTTTCAGGACACACTGAAGCTTTCTTT